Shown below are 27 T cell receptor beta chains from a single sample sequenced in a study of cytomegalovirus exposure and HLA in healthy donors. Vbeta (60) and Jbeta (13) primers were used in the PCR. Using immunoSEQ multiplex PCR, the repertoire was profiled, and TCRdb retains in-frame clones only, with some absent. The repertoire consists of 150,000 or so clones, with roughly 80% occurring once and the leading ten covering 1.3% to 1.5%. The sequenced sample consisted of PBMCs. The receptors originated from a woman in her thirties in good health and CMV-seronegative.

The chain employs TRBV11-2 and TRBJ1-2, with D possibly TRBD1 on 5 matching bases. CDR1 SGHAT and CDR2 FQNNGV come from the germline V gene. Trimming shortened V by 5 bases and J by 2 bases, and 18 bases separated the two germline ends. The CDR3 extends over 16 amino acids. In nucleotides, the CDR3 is TGTGCCAGCAGCCCGATTATTCCGACAGAGAACTATGGCTACACCTTC. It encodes CASSPIIPTENYGYTF.

The CDR3 DNA is TGTGCCAGCTCACCACTACCGACGGGGAGGTCCTCTGGAAACACCATATATTTT. This gives the protein CASSPLPTGRSSGNTIYF. J is TRBJ1-3 and V is TRBV18; D unclear. The germline V and J ends were trimmed by 1 base and 0 bases, with 16 bases remaining between them. The V gene's germline CDR1 is KGHSH and CDR2 LQKENI. The CDR3 contains 18 residues.

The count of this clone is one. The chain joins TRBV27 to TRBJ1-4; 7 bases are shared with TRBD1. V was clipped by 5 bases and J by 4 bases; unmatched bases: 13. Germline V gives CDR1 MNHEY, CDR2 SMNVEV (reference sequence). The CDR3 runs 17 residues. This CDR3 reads CASSKDRAPVSNEKLFF. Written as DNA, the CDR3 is TGTGCCAGCAGTAAAGACAGGGCCCCTGTTAGTAATGAAAAACTGTTTTTT. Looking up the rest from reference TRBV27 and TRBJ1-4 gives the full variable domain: EAQVTQNPRYLITVTGKKLTVTCSQNMNHEYMSWYRQDPGLGLRQIYYSMNVEVTDKGDVPEGYKVSRKEKRNFPLILESPSPNQTSLYFCASSKDRAPVSNEKLFFGSGTQLSVL.

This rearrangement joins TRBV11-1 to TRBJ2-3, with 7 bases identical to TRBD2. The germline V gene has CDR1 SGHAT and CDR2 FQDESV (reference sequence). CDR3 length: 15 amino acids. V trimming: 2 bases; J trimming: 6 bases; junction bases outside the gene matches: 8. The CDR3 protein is CASSLRSFGRDTQYF. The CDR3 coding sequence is TGTGCCAGCAGCTTACGGAGTTTCGGGAGGGATACGCAGTATTTT. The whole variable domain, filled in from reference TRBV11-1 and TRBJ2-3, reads EAEVAQSPRYKITEKSQAVAFWCDPISGHATLYWYRQILGQGPELLVQFQDESVVDDSQLPKDRFSAERLKGVDSTLKIQPAELGDSAMYLCASSLRSFGRDTQYFGPGTRLTVL.

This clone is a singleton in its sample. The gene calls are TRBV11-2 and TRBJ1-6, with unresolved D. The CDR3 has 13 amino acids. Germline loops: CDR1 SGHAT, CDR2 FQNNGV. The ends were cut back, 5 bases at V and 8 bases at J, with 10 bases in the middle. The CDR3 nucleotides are TGTGCCAGCAGCCGCCGATCGGATTCACCCCTCCACTTT. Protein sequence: CASSRRSDSPLHF.

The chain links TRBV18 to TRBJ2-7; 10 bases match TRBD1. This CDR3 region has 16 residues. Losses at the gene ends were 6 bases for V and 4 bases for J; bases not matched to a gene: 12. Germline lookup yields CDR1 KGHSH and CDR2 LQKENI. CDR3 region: CASSLTGGANRYEQYF. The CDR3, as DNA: TGTGCCAGCTCTCTGACAGGGGGCGCGAATCGGTACGAGCAGTACTTC.

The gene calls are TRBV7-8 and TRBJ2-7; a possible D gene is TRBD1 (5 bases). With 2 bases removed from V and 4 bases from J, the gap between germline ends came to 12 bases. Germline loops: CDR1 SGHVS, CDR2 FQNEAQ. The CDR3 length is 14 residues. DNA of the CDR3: TGTGCCAGCAGCTTAACAGGTCAGGGTTACGAGCAGTACTTC. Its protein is CASSLTGQGYEQYF.

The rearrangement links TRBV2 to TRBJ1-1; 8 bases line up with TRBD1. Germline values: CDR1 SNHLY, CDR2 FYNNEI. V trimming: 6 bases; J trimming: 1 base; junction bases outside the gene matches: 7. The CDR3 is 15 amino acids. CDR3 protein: CASRPTGARNTEAFF. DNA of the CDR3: TGTGCCAGCAGACCGACAGGGGCGAGGAACACTGAAGCTTTCTTT.

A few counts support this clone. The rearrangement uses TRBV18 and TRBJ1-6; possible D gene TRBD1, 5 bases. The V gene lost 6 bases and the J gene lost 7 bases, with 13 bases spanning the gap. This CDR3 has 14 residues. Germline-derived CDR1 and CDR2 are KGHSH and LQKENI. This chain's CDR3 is CASSLQGGNSPLHF. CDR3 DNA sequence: TGTGCCAGCTCCCTCCAGGGAGGAAATTCACCCCTCCACTTT.

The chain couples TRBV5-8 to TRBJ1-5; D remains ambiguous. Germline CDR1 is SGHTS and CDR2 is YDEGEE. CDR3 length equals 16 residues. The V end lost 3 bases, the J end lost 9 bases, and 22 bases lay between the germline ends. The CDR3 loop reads CASSSRGTMDFGPQHF. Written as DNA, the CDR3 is TGTGCCAGCAGCTCAAGAGGAACGATGGACTTCGGGCCCCAGCATTTT. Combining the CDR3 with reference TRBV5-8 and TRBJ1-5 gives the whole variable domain EAGVTQSPTHLIKTRGQQATLRCSPISGHTSVYWYQQALGLGLQFLLWYDEGEERNRGNFPPRFSGRQFPNYSSELNVNALELEDSALYLCASSSRGTMDFGPQHFGDGTRLSIL.

The CDR3 sequence: CASSLALGTAQETQYF. The CDR3 nucleotides read TGTGCCAGCAGCTTGGCTTTAGGGACAGCCCAAGAGACCCAGTACTTC. This chain connects TRBV5-4 to TRBJ2-5, with TRBD1 matching over 7 bases. The junction had 6 bases not matched to a gene; V was cut back by 0 bases and J by 1 base. The CDR3 consists of 16 residues. CDR1 is SGHNT, CDR2 YYREEE, per germline (reference sequence).

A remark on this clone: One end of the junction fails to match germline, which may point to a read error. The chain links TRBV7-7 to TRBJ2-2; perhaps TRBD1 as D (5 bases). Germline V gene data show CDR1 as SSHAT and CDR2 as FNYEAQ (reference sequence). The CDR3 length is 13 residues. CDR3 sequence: CASSSRETGELFF. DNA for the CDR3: TGTGCTAGCAGCTCCAGGGAAACCGGGGAGCTGTTTTTT.

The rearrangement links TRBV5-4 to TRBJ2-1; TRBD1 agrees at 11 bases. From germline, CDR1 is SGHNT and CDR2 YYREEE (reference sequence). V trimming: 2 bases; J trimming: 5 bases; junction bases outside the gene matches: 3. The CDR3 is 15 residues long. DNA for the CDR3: TGTGCCAGCAGCTTCGGGACAGGGGGGGACAATGAGCAGTTCTTC. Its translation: CASSFGTGGDNEQFF.

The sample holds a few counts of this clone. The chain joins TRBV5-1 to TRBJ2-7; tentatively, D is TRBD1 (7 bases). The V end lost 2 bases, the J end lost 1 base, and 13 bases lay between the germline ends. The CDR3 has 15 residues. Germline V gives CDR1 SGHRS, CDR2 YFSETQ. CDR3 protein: CASSFQGGLSYEQYF. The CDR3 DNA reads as TGCGCCAGCAGCTTCCAGGGGGGCCTGTCCTACGAGCAGTACTTC.

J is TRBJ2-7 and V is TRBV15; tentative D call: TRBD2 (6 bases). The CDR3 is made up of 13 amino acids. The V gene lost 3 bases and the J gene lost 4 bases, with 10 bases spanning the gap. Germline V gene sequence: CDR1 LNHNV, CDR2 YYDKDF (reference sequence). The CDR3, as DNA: TGTGCCACCAGCAGGGGGGAGGTTTACGAGCAGTACTTC. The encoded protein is CATSRGEVYEQYF. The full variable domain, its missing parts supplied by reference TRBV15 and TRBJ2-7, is DAMVIQNPRYQVTQFGKPVTLSCSQTLNHNVMYWYQQKSSQAPKLLFHYYDKDFNNEADTPDNFQSRRPNTSFCFLDIRSPGLGDTAMYLCATSRGEVYEQYFGPGTRLTVT.

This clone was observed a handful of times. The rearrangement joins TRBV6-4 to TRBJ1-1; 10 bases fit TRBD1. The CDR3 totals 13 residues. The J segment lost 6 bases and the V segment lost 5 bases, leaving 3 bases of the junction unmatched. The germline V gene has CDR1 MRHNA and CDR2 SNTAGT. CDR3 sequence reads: CASSIGTGAEAFF. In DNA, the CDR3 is TGTGCCAGCAGTATCGGGACAGGGGCTGAAGCTTTCTTT.

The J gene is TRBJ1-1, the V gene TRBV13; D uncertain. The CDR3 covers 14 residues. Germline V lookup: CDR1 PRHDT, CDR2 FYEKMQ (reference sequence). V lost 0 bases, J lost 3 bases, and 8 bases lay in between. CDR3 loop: CASSLGQLYTEAFF. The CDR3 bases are TGTGCCAGCAGCTTAGGTCAACTTTACACTGAAGCTTTCTTT.

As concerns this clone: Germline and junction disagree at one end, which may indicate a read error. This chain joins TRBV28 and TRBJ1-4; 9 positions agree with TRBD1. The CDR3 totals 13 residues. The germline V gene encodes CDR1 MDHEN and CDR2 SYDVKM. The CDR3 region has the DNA TGTGTCAGCAGGGACAGGGTCGGTGAAAAACTGTTTTTT. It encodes CVSRDRVGEKLFF.

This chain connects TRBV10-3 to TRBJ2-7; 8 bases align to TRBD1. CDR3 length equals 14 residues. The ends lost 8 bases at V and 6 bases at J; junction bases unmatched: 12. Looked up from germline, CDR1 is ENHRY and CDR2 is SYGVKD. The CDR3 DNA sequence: TGTGCCATCCGGTACGACAGGGGCGGAGGCGAGCAGTACTTC. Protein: CAIRYDRGGGEQYF.

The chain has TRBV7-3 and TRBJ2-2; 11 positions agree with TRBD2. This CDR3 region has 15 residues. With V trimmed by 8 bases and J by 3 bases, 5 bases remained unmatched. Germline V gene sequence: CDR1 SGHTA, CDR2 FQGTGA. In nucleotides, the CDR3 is TGTGCCAGCGAGGCTAGCGGGGGGTACACCGGGGAGCTGTTTTTT. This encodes CASEASGGYTGELFF.

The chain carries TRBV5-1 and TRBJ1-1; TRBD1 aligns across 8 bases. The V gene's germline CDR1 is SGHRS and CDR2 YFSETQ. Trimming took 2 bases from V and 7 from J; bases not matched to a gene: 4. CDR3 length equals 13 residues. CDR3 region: CASSLTGQDEAFF. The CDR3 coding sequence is TGCGCCAGCAGCTTAACGGGACAGGATGAAGCTTTCTTT.

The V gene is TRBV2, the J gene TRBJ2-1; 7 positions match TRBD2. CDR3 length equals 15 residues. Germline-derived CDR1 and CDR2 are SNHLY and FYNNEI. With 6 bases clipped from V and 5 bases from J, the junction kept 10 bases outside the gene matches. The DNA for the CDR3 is TGTGCCAGCAGCTCCAGCGGGGTAACCCACAATGAGCAGTTCTTC. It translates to CASSSSGVTHNEQFF.

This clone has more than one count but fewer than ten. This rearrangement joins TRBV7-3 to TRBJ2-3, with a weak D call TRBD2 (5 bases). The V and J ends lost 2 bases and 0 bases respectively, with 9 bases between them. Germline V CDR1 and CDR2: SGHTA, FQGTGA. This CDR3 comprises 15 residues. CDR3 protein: CASSLQSGSTDTQYF. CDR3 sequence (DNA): TGTGCCAGCAGCTTACAGAGCGGTAGCACAGATACGCAGTATTTT. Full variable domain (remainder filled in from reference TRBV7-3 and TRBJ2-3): GAGVSQTPSNKVTEKGKYVELRCDPISGHTALYWYRQSLGQGPEFLIYFQGTGAADDSGLPNDRFFAVRPEGSVSTLKIQRTERGDSAVYLCASSLQSGSTDTQYFGPGTRLTVL.

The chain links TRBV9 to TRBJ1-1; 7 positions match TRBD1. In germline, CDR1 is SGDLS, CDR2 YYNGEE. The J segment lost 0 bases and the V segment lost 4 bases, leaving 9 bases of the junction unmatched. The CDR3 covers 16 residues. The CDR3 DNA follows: TGTGCCAGCAGCCCTAGGACAGGAGTAATGAACACTGAAGCTTTCTTT. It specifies CASSPRTGVMNTEAFF.

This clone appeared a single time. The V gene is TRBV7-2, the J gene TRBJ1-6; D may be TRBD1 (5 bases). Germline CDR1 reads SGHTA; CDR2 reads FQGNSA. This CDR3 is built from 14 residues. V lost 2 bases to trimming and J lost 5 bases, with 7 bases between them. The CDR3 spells CASSLKTDNSPLHF. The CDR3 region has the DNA TGTGCCAGCAGCTTAAAGACAGATAATTCACCCCTCCACTTT.

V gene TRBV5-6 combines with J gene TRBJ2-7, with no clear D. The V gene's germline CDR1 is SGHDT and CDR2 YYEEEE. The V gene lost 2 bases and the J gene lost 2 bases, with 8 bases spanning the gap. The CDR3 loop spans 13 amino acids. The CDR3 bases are TGTGCCAGCAGCTTCTCCTACCCCTACGAGCAGTACTTC. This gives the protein CASSFSYPYEQYF.

The CDR3 protein is CASSPYGTSGGYSTDTQYF. CDR3 in DNA: TGTGCCAGCAGCCCCTACGGGACTAGCGGGGGGTATAGCACAGATACGCAGTATTTT. This chain connects TRBV5-6 to TRBJ2-3; 15 bases are shared with TRBD2. Germline V CDR1 and CDR2: SGHDT, YYEEEE. There are 19 residues in the CDR3. The V segment lost 4 bases and the J segment 0 bases; nucleotides outside the gene matches: 9. The whole variable domain, filled in from reference TRBV5-6 and TRBJ2-3, reads DAGVTQSPTHLIKTRGQQVTLRCSPKSGHDTVSWYQQALGQGPQFIFQYYEEEERQRGNFPDRFSGHQFPNYSSELNVNALLLGDSALYLCASSPYGTSGGYSTDTQYFGPGTRLTVL.